The 23 T cell receptor beta chains reported below all come from one sample, sequenced in a study of CD8+ T cells in alopecia areata. Sequencing relied on a cDNA template that was reverse transcribed from extracted RNA. Sequencing was performed with immunoSEQ multiplex PCR; in TCRdb, only in-frame clones are kept and a portion is missing. Here the sample spans about 210,000 clones, roughly 56% being singletons. Treatment here: oral pan-JAK inhibitor, 5-10 mg twice daily. Sequenced material: CD4+ T cells sorted from blood, taken at week 4, from a patient treated with tofacitinib. The receptors were gathered from a human donor with alopecia areata.

This clone was detected many times. The rearrangement joins TRBV7-2 to TRBJ2-3, with 8 nucleotides matching TRBD2. V gave up 2 bases and J gave up 1 base; unmatched junction bases: 5. The germline CDR1 and CDR2 sequences are SGHTA and FQGNSA. The CDR3 extends over 16 amino acids. CDR3 bases: TGTGCCAGCAGCTTACTAGCGGGTGCTGGCACAGATACGCAGTATTTT. Translation gives CASSLLAGAGTDTQYF.

This chain connects TRBV5-6 to TRBJ2-7; D remains unclear. Trimming removed 4 bases from V and 6 bases from J, with 8 bases in between. The CDR3 is 11 amino acids. Germline V gives CDR1 SGHDT, CDR2 YYEEEE. For the CDR3, the DNA is TGTGCCAGCAGCGCAGCTTTCGAGCAGTACTTC. Translated, it gives CASSAAFEQYF.

V usage is TRBV5-1 and J usage is TRBJ2-2, with a possible D match to TRBD1 (5 bases). In germline, CDR1 is SGHRS, CDR2 YFSETQ. The ends were cut back, 0 bases at V and 4 bases at J, with 10 bases in the middle. The CDR3 has 15 amino acids. The CDR3 protein is CASSLEGKSTGELFF. CDR3 sequence (DNA): TGCGCCAGCAGCTTGGAGGGGAAGAGCACCGGGGAGCTGTTTTTT.

This clone has only a few counts. V gene TRBV5-6 combines with J gene TRBJ2-7; possibly TRBD2 for D (5 bases). Looked up from germline, CDR1 is SGHDT and CDR2 is YYEEEE. The germline V and J ends were trimmed by 4 bases and 4 bases, with 12 bases remaining between them. The CDR3 consists of 13 residues. The CDR3 sequence is CASSPAGRYEQYF. CDR3 bases: TGTGCCAGCAGCCCTGCGGGCAGGTACGAGCAGTACTTC.

This sequence joins TRBV7-2 and TRBJ1-2; D ambiguous. This CDR3 has 16 amino acids. With 1 base removed from V and 5 bases from J, the gap between germline ends came to 17 bases. Germline loops: CDR1 SGHTA, CDR2 FQGNSA. CDR3: CASSLGGRPELYGYTF. DNA for the CDR3: TGTGCCAGCAGCTTAGGAGGACGGCCCGAACTTTATGGCTACACCTTC.

The rearrangement uses TRBV4-3 and TRBJ1-6; 7 bases agree with TRBD1. CDR1 is LGHNA, CDR2 YSLEER, per germline. The junction had 3 bases not matched to a gene; V was cut back by 3 bases and J by 10 bases. The CDR3 covers 13 residues. CDR3 loop: CASSQAGGSPLHF. The CDR3 nucleotides read TGCGCCAGCAGCCAGGCAGGGGGATCACCCCTCCACTTT.

V usage is TRBV30 and J usage is TRBJ1-4; D is uncertain. CDR1 is GTSNPN and CDR2 is SVGIG in the germline V gene (reference sequence). The CDR3 is 14 amino acids. The ends were cut back, 1 base at V and 2 bases at J, with 8 bases in the middle. The CDR3 is CAWSGLGTNEKLFF. CDR3 bases: TGTGCCTGGAGTGGTTTGGGGACTAATGAAAAACTGTTTTTT.

V is TRBV9 and J is TRBJ2-1; maybe TRBD2 (6 bases). The CDR3 loop spans 16 amino acids. The ends were cut back, 3 bases at V and 4 bases at J, with 17 bases in the middle. CDR1 is SGDLS, CDR2 YYNGEE, per germline. The CDR3 here is CASSARLVKNYNEQFF. CDR3 coding DNA: TGTGCCAGCAGCGCTCGACTAGTTAAGAATTACAATGAGCAGTTCTTC.

This clone was seen more than once but under ten times. The genes are TRBV5-1 and TRBJ1-5, with a tentative D call TRBD1 (6 bases). The CDR3 sequence is 15 residues long. V dropped 0 bases and J dropped 5 bases, with 12 bases sitting between them. CDR1 SGHRS and CDR2 YFSETQ come from the germline V gene. CDR3 sequence reads: CASSLDDRRYQPQHF. In DNA form, the CDR3 reads TGCGCCAGCAGCTTGGACGACAGGCGGTATCAGCCCCAGCATTTT.

This clone was seen a handful of times. The chain has TRBV11-2 and TRBJ2-3; 7 bases agree with TRBD2. The CDR3 length is 14 residues. V gave up 3 bases and J gave up 4 bases; unmatched junction bases: 4. Germline V gene lookup returns CDR1 SGHAT and CDR2 FQNNGV. The CDR3 loop is CASSLVGGADTQYF. CDR3 coding DNA: TGTGCCAGCAGCTTGGTGGGGGGGGCAGATACGCAGTATTTT.

The V and J genes are TRBV4-3 and TRBJ1-1; D might be TRBD1 (6 bases). Between the trimmed V and J ends, which lost 0 bases and 3 bases, there was a span of 11 bases. The CDR3 sequence is 15 residues long. Germline V gene sequence: CDR1 LGHNA, CDR2 YSLEER. Written as DNA, the CDR3 is TGCGCCAGCAGCCAAGATCTGTCAGGGGACACTGAAGCTTTCTTT. Amino acids: CASSQDLSGDTEAFF.

The J gene is TRBJ2-1, the V gene TRBV7-6; a possible D gene is TRBD1 (6 bases). The germline V gene encodes CDR1 SGHVS and CDR2 FNYEAQ. Deletions cut 5 bases from V and 4 bases from J, with 15 bases between. The CDR3 is 15 amino acids. The CDR3 reads CASSRTDSRYNEQFF. The CDR3 nucleotides are TGTGCCAGCAGCCGAACGGACAGCAGATACAATGAGCAGTTCTTC. The complete variable domain, with remaining parts taken from reference TRBV7-6 and TRBJ2-1, reads GAGVSQSPRYKVTKRGQDVALRCDPISGHVSLYWYRQALGQGPEFLTYFNYEAQQDKSGLPNDRFSAERPEGSISTLTIQRTEQRDSAMYRCASSRTDSRYNEQFFGPGTRLTVL.

The chain has TRBV2 and TRBJ2-1; 15 bases fit TRBD2. This CDR3 is 16 amino acids long. The junction had 7 bases not matched to a gene; V was cut back by 6 bases and J by 7 bases. Looked up from germline, CDR1 is SNHLY and CDR2 is FYNNEI. CDR3 in DNA: TGTGCCAGCAGGGCCGGGACTAGCGGGGGGAGGAATGAGCAGTTCTTC. This codes for CASRAGTSGGRNEQFF.

Here the CDR3 reads CAWRDSSSYNSPLHF. CDR3 DNA: TGTGCCTGGCGGGACTCGAGCTCCTATAATTCACCCCTCCACTTT. This chain joins TRBV30 and TRBJ1-6; tentatively, D is TRBD1 (5 bases). The germline CDR1 and CDR2 sequences are GTSNPN and SVGIG (reference sequence). Trimming cost V 5 bases and J 0 bases, with 11 bases left between them. This CDR3 has 15 amino acids.

This clone was detected a few times. The genes are TRBV4-3 and TRBJ1-1, with 11 bases fitting TRBD1. The length of the CDR3 is 15 residues. The germline V gene has CDR1 LGHNA and CDR2 YSLEER. V was clipped by 5 bases and J by 4 bases; unmatched bases: 6. The CDR3 is CASSATGTGGTEAFF. In nucleotides, the CDR3 is TGCGCCAGCAGCGCGACCGGGACAGGGGGCACTGAAGCTTTCTTT.

This rearrangement joins TRBV28 to TRBJ2-5; 14 bases are shared with TRBD2. CDR3 size: 16 residues. Looked up from germline, CDR1 is MDHEN and CDR2 is SYDVKM. J gave up 5 bases and V 4 bases, and 6 bases lay outside the gene matches. CDR3 loop: CASSSQTSGGAETQYF. The DNA for the CDR3 is TGTGCCAGCAGTTCCCAGACTAGCGGGGGGGCCGAGACCCAGTACTTC.

The gene calls are TRBV25-1 and TRBJ1-1; D possibly corresponds to TRBD1 (5 bases). Per the germline V gene, CDR1 is MGHDK and CDR2 is SYGVNS. The CDR3 has 13 residues. V was pared by 6 bases and J by 7 bases, with 15 bases between. In DNA, the CDR3 is TGTGCCAGCAGGGACAATCCCATTGGTGAAGCTTTCTTT. Amino acid sequence: CASRDNPIGEAFF.

The J gene is TRBJ2-6, the V gene TRBV7-8, with D tentatively TRBD2 (6 bases). This CDR3 has 13 residues. CDR1 and CDR2 from the germline V gene are SGHVS and FQNEAQ. Between the trimmed V and J ends, which lost 3 bases and 9 bases, there was a span of 9 bases. CDR3 DNA sequence: TGTGCCAGCAGCTTCGGGGAGGTCAACGTCCTGACTTTC. This gives the protein CASSFGEVNVLTF. The whole variable domain, remainder taken from reference TRBV7-8 and TRBJ2-6, is GAGVSQSPRYKVAKRGQDVALRCDPISGHVSLFWYQQALGQGPEFLTYFQNEAQLDKSGLPSDRFFAERPEGSVSTLKIQRTQQEDSAVYLCASSFGEVNVLTFGAGSRLTVL.

The V gene is TRBV30, the J gene TRBJ1-2; no clear D gene. Germline CDR1 reads GTSNPN; CDR2 reads SVGIG (reference sequence). V lost 7 bases, J lost 3 bases, and 15 bases lay in between. The CDR3 loop spans 13 amino acids. The chain's CDR3 is CAFTRTVDYGYTF. The CDR3 DNA is TGTGCCTTCACACGAACCGTTGACTATGGCTACACCTTC.

The V gene is TRBV30, the J gene TRBJ1-2, with 9 bases identical to TRBD1. CDR1 GTSNPN and CDR2 SVGIG come from the germline V gene (reference sequence). J gave up 2 bases and V 2 bases, and 6 bases lay outside the gene matches. This CDR3 spans 15 amino acids. CDR3 nucleotides: TGTGCCTGGAGTTCTGGACAGGGGTGGAACTATGGCTACACCTTC. It codes for CAWSSGQGWNYGYTF.

V is TRBV6-5 and J is TRBJ1-1; D is undetermined. This CDR3 contains 13 residues. Between the trimmed V and J ends, which lost 1 base and 1 base, there was a span of 4 bases. The V gene's germline CDR1 is MNHEY and CDR2 SVGAGI. CDR3 DNA: TGTGCCAGCAGTTACTTCAGGAACACTGAAGCTTTCTTT. Encoded protein: CASSYFRNTEAFF.

This clone was seen many times. This CDR3 reads CASGRTYGYTF. CDR3 DNA: TGTGCCAGCGGACGGACGTATGGCTACACCTTC. V usage is TRBV2 and J usage is TRBJ1-2; D is uncertain. Germline V gene sequence: CDR1 SNHLY, CDR2 FYNNEI. The CDR3 is made up of 11 amino acids. V lost 8 bases and J lost 5, with 9 bases in between.

CDR3 region: CASSPWGSQETQYF. The CDR3 DNA is TGTGCCAGCTCACCATGGGGGAGCCAAGAGACCCAGTACTTC. This chain joins TRBV18 and TRBJ2-5; the D gene could be TRBD1 or TRBD2 (5 bases each). The CDR3 covers 14 residues. CDR1 and CDR2 (germline): KGHSH, LQKENI. Trimming cost V 2 bases and J 1 base, with 8 bases left between them.